The 14 T cell receptor beta chains in this list originate from one sample, sequenced in a study of blood T cell repertoires in COVID-19. Profiling relied on immunoSEQ multiplex PCR, and the TCRdb table lists in-frame clones only, not all of them. The data show 500,000 or so clones, roughly nine tenths seen once. Sequenced: PBMCs or T cells enriched from blood (not recorded which). Receptor source: a woman between 18 and 29 years old who had recovered from COVID-19.

The table lists this clone with a few counts. The chain links TRBV19 to TRBJ1-5; TRBD1 matches 10 bases. Germline CDR1 reads LNHDA; CDR2 reads SQIVND (reference sequence). This CDR3 spans 15 amino acids. Trimming at V came to 5 bases and at J to 2 bases, leaving 3 bases not matched to a gene. The DNA for the CDR3 is TGTGCCAGTAGTTGGGACAGGGGCGGCAATCAGCCCCAGCATTTT. Protein sequence: CASSWDRGGNQPQHF.

The chain uses TRBV30 and TRBJ2-3; 8 bases line up with TRBD1. This CDR3 is built from 18 residues. V was pared by 5 bases and J by 3 bases, with 19 bases of the junction left unmatched. CDR1 is GTSNPN and CDR2 is SVGIG in the germline V gene (reference sequence). The CDR3 coding sequence is TGTGCCTGGGGCAGAGGACCATTCAGGGGGCATCTAACAGATACGCAGTATTTT. It translates to CAWGRGPFRGHLTDTQYF. Looking up the rest from reference TRBV30 and TRBJ2-3 gives the full variable domain: SQTIHQWPATLVQPVGSPLSLECTVEGTSNPNLYWYRQAAGRGLQLLFYSVGIGQISSEVPQNLSASRPQDRQFILSSKKLLLSDSGFYLCAWGRGPFRGHLTDTQYFGPGTRLTVL.

The chain employs TRBV28 and TRBJ2-1; D unresolved. V was cut by 3 bases and J by 9 bases, with 12 bases left in between. Germline loops: CDR1 MDHEN, CDR2 SYDVKM. The CDR3 runs 13 residues. CDR3 protein: CASSLSSIGEQFF. CDR3 sequence (DNA): TGTGCCAGCAGTTTGTCTAGTATCGGTGAGCAGTTCTTC.

The rearrangement links TRBV10-3 to TRBJ2-3; possible D gene TRBD1, 5 bases. Germline V gives CDR1 ENHRY, CDR2 SYGVKD. This CDR3 spans 15 amino acids. V was shortened by 3 bases and J by 6 bases, with 16 bases between the two germline ends. CDR3 sequence: CAISELKGMGDTQYF. DNA of the CDR3: TGTGCCATCAGTGAATTAAAGGGGATGGGGGATACGCAGTATTTT.

J is TRBJ2-5 and V is TRBV6-5; D is possibly TRBD1 (6 bases). Trimming took 4 bases from V and 0 from J, leaving 12 bases between them. The CDR3 sequence is 15 residues long. Germline values: CDR1 MNHEY, CDR2 SVGAGI. DNA of the CDR3: TGTGCCAGCAGTTTCAGGGGACGGTACCAAGAGACCCAGTACTTC. Its translation: CASSFRGRYQETQYF.

This clone was seen more than once but under ten times. The chain has TRBV6-4 and TRBJ1-2; TRBD1 might be the D (6 bases). CDR3 length equals 17 residues. Germline-derived CDR1 and CDR2 are MRHNA and SNTAGT. V shed 3 bases and J shed 0 bases, with 17 bases lying between them. CDR3 region: CASSERGGSPSNYGYTF. The CDR3 coding sequence is TGTGCCAGCAGTGAGAGGGGGGGTTCTCCTTCTAACTATGGCTACACCTTC.

This chain uses TRBV28 with TRBJ1-6; D ambiguous. The CDR3 runs 16 residues. Per the germline V gene, CDR1 is MDHEN and CDR2 is SYDVKM. The germline V and J ends were trimmed by 2 bases and 9 bases, with 17 bases remaining between them. The CDR3 spells CASSLVTGSWGSPLHF. The DNA for the CDR3 is TGTGCCAGCAGTTTAGTTACGGGATCTTGGGGTTCACCCCTCCACTTT.

This chain links TRBV5-1 with TRBJ1-4; 9 bases line up with TRBD1. This CDR3 spans 16 amino acids. Germline loops: CDR1 SGHRS, CDR2 YFSETQ. V gave up 4 bases and J gave up 6 bases; unmatched junction bases: 10. The CDR3 coding sequence is TGCGCCAGCAGCCCCGTAACGACAGGGGGAGATGAAAAACTGTTTTTT. Its translation is CASSPVTTGGDEKLFF.

In its sample, this clone was seen once. The rearrangement joins TRBV5-1 to TRBJ2-7; 7 bases line up with TRBD2. The length of the CDR3 is 12 residues. Trimming removed 10 bases from V and 2 bases from J; junction bases left unmatched: 6. Germline V CDR1 and CDR2: SGHRS, YFSETQ. CDR3 residues: CASRGGTYEQYF. The CDR3 nucleotides are TGCGCCTCCCGCGGGGGAACCTACGAGCAGTACTTC.

V is TRBV2 and J is TRBJ2-2; the match to TRBD1 covers 7 bases. Germline V CDR1 and CDR2: SNHLY, FYNNEI. The length of the CDR3 is 16 residues. Trimming removed 2 bases from V and 3 bases from J; junction bases left unmatched: 6. The CDR3 loop is CASSERGRGDTGELFF. CDR3 nucleotide sequence: TGTGCCAGCAGTGAAAGGGGGCGCGGCGACACCGGGGAGCTGTTTTTT.

The rearrangement joins TRBV28 to TRBJ2-5; the match to TRBD2 covers 9 bases. Looked up from germline, CDR1 is MDHEN and CDR2 is SYDVKM. This CDR3 comprises 16 residues. Losses at the gene ends were 2 bases for V and 1 base for J; bases not matched to a gene: 5. The CDR3 sequence is CASSLGAGGLQETQYF. The DNA of the CDR3 is TGTGCCAGCAGTTTAGGTGCGGGGGGGCTCCAAGAGACCCAGTACTTC.

As to this clone: Other nucleotide sequences in the sample specify the same CDR3. The chain links TRBV28 to TRBJ1-2; D is undetermined. V gave up 3 bases and J gave up 8 bases, with 10 bases separating them. CDR3 length: 12 residues. Germline V gene data show CDR1 as MDHEN and CDR2 as SYDVKM. CDR3 DNA sequence: TGTGCCAGCAGTTTGGGCGAAAACGGCTACACCTTC. This translates into CASSLGENGYTF.

The chain has TRBV2 and TRBJ2-3; the D is unclear. Trimming took off 1 base at V and 9 bases at J, with 14 bases between the two ends. Germline V CDR1 and CDR2: SNHLY, FYNNEI. The CDR3 is 14 residues long. The CDR3 loop reads CASSEGVGVGTQYF. The CDR3 DNA reads TGTGCCAGCAGTGAAGGGGTAGGAGTAGGAACGCAGTATTTT.

The chain links TRBV5-1 to TRBJ2-3; 9 bases map to TRBD1. Germline V lookup: CDR1 SGHRS, CDR2 YFSETQ. The trim removed 4 bases at V and 7 bases at J, leaving 7 bases unmatched. The CDR3 spans 14 residues. This CDR3 is CASSLGQGPNTQYF. DNA of the CDR3: TGCGCCAGCAGCCTGGGACAGGGCCCCAATACGCAGTATTTT.